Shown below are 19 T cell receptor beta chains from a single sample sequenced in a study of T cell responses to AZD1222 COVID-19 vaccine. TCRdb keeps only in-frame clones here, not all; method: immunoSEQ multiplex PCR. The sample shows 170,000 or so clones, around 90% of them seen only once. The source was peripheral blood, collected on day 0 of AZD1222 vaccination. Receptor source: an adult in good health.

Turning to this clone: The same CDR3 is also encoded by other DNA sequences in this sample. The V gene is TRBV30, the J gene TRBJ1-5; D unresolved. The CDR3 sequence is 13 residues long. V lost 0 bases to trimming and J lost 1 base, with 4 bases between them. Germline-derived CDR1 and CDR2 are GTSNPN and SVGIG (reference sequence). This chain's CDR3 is CAWSVQSNQPQHF. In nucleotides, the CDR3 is TGTGCCTGGAGTGTACAGAGCAATCAGCCCCAGCATTTT.

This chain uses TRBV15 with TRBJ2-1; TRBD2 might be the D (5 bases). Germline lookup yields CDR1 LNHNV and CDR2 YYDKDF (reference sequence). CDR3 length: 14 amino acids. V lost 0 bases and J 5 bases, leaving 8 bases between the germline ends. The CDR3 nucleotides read TGTGCCACCAGCAGAGAAGATAGCGACAATGAGCAGTTCTTC. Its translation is CATSREDSDNEQFF.

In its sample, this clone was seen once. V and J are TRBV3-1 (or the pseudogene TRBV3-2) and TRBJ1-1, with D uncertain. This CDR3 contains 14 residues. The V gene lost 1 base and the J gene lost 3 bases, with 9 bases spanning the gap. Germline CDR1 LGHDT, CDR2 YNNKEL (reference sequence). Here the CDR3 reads CASSQGVAYTEAFF. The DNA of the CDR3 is TGTGCCAGCAGCCAAGGGGTGGCCTACACTGAAGCTTTCTTT.

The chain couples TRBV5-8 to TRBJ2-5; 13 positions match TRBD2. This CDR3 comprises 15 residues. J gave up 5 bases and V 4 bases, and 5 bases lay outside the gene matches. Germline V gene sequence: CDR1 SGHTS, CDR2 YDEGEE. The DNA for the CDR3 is TGTGCCAGCAGCCACGGACTAGCGGGAGAGGAGACCCAGTACTTC. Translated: CASSHGLAGEETQYF.

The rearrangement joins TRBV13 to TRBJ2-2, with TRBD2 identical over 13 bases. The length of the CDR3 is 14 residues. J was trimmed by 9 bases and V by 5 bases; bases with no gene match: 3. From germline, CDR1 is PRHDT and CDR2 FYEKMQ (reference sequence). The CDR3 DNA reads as TGTGCCAGCAGCCGACTAGCGGGAGGCCGGGAGCTGTTTTTT. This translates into CASSRLAGGRELFF.

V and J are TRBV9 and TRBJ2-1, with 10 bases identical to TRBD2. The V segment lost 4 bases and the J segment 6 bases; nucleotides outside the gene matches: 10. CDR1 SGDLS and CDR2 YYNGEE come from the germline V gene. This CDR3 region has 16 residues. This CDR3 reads CASSPPGLALGNEQFF. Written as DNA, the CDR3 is TGTGCCAGCAGCCCTCCGGGACTAGCGTTGGGCAATGAGCAGTTCTTC.

The CDR3 is CASTYTGLNEKLFF. In nucleotides, the CDR3 is TGTGCCAGCACCTACACAGGGCTTAATGAAAAACTGTTTTTT. This chain links TRBV7-9 with TRBJ1-4; TRBD1 might be the D (6 bases). The V gene's germline CDR1 is SEHNR and CDR2 FQNEAQ (reference sequence). The CDR3 contains 14 residues. V lost 7 bases and J 4 bases, leaving 13 bases between the germline ends.

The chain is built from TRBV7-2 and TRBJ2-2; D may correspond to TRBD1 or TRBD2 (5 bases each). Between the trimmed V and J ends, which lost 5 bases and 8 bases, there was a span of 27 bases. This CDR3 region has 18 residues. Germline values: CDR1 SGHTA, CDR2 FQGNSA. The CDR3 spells CASSPGNGRTALEGELFF. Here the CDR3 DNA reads TGTGCCAGCAGCCCAGGGAATGGGAGAACGGCCCTTGAGGGGGAGCTGTTTTTT.

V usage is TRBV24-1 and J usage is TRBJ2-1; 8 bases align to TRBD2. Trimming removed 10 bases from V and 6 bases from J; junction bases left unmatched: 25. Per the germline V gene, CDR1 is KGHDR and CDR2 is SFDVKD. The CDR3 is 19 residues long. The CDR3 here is CATKCHRLAGLFRGNEQFF. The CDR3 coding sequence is TGTGCCACTAAGTGTCATCGGCTAGCGGGTCTATTCAGGGGCAATGAGCAGTTCTTC.

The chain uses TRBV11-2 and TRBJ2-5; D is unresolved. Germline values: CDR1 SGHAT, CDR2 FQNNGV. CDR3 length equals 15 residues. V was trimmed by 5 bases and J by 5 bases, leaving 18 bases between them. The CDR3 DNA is TGTGCCAGCAGCCCGACAACATTACAGACGGAGACCCAGTACTTC. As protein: CASSPTTLQTETQYF.

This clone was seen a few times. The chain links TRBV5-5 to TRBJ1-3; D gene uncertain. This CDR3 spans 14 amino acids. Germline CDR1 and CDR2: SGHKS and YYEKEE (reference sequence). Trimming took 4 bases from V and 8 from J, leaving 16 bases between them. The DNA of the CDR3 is TGTGCCAGCAGCATACCTCGTTCTGGGGACACCATATATTTT. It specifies CASSIPRSGDTIYF.

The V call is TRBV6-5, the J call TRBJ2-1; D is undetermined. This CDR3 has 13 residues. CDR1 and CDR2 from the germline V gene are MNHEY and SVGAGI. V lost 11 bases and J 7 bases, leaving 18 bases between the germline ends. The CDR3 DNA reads TGTGCCCTACCGGCCTTACCCTCAAATGAGCAGTTCTTC. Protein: CALPALPSNEQFF.

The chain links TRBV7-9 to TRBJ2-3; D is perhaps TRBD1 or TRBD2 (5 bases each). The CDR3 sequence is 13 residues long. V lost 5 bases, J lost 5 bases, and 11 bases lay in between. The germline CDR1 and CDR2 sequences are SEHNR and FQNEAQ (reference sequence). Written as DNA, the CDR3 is TGTGCCAGCAGCGAGGGTAGGGGAGATACGCAGTATTTT. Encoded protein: CASSEGRGDTQYF.

CDR3 protein: CASMDGATSTDTQYF. The CDR3 DNA reads TGTGCCAGCATGGACGGAGCCACCAGCACAGATACGCAGTATTTT. This chain joins TRBV2 and TRBJ2-3; D unresolved. This CDR3 spans 15 amino acids. The germline gives CDR1 SNHLY, CDR2 FYNNEI. V was clipped by 7 bases and J by 0 bases, with 14 bases between them.

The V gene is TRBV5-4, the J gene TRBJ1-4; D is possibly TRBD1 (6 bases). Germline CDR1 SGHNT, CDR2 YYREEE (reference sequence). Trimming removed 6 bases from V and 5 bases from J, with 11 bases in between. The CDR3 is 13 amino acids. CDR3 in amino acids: CASKAGENEKLFF. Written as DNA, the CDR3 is TGTGCCAGCAAGGCAGGGGAGAATGAAAAACTGTTTTTT.

This CDR3 reads CASSLGQPKETQYF. Here the CDR3 DNA reads TGCGCCAGCAGCTTGGGACAGCCAAAAGAGACCCAGTACTTC. V is TRBV5-1 and J is TRBJ2-5, with a possible D match to TRBD1 (5 bases). The germline CDR1 and CDR2 sequences are SGHRS and YFSETQ. V was cut by 0 bases and J by 3 bases, with 9 bases left in between. This CDR3 comprises 14 residues. Variable domain in full (rest from reference TRBV5-1 and TRBJ2-5): KAGVTQTPRYLIKTRGQQVTLSCSPISGHRSVSWYQQTPGQGLQFLFEYFSETQRNKGNFPGRFSGRQFSNSRSEMNVSTLELGDSALYLCASSLGQPKETQYFGPGTRLLVL.

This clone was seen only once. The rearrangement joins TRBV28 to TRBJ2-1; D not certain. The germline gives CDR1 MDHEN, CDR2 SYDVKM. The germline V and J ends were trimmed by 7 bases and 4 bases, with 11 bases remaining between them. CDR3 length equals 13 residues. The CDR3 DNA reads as TGTGCCAGCACGGGCAGACCTTACAATGAGCAGTTCTTC. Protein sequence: CASTGRPYNEQFF.

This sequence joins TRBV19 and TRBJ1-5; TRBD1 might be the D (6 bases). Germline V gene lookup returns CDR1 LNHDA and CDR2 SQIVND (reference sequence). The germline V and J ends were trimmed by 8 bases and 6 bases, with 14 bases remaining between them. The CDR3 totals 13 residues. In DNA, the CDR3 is TGTGCCAGTGTGGCGCAGGGGAGTCAGCCCCAGCATTTT. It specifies CASVAQGSQPQHF.

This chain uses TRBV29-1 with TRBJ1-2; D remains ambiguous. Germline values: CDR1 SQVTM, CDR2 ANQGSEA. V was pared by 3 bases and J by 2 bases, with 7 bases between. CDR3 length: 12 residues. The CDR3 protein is CSVDPLNYGYTF. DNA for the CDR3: TGCAGCGTTGACCCCCTCAACTATGGCTACACCTTC.